The following is a T cell receptor beta chain sequence with its context. Study processing details: The authors estimated nucleated cell counts from reference gene primer amplification. Libraries were prepared by immunoSEQ multiplex PCR; TCRdb keeps only in-frame clonotypes and omits some of them. The V and J calls and the clone size are those of that table, but D and trimming were determined from the DNA. The table shows 150,000 to 200,000 clones, with around 80% occurring only once. This record belongs to a study of blood T cell repertoires in COVID-19. Study-wide context: Samples came from the United States, Italy and Spain, spanning acute and convalescent COVID-19. Sources were T cells, B-cell-depleted T cells, or PBMCs; the material itself was cDNA or gDNA.

In germline, CDR1 is SQVTM, CDR2 ANQGSEA. The ends lost 0 bases at V and 1 base at J; junction bases unmatched: 12. This CDR3 is 18 amino acids long. Sample: peripheral blood. The rearrangement uses TRBV29-1 and TRBJ2-7; 10 bases are a match to TRBD1. The sequence derives from a man in his fifties or sixties who had recovered from COVID-19. The CDR3 DNA reads as TGCAGCGTTGAAGATGCTGCGGTAAGGACAGGGGGTTCCTACGAGCAGTACTTC. Protein sequence: CSVEDAAVRTGGSYEQYF.